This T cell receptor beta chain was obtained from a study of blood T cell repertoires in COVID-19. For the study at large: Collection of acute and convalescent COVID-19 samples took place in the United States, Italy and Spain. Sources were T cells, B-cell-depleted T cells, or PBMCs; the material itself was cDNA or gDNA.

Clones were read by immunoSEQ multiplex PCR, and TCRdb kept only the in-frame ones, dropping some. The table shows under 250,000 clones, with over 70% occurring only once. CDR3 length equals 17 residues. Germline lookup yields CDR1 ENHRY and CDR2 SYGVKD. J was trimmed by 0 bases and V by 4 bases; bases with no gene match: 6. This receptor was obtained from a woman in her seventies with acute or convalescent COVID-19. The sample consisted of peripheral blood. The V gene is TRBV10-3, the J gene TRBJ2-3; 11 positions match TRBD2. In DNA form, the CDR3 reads TGTGCCATCAGTGGCAACCGACTAGCGGGGAGCACAGATACGCAGTATTTT. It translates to CAISGNRLAGSTDTQYF.